These 32 T cell receptor beta chains were sequenced from one sample in a study of CD8+ T cells in alopecia areata. As the sequencing template, cDNA was produced by extracting RNA and reverse transcribing it. Method: immunoSEQ multiplex PCR; TCRdb's copy keeps in-frame clones and lacks some. In the table there are roughly 100,000 clones, more than 75% of which are singletons. The treatment was: oral pan-JAK inhibitor, 5-10 mg twice daily. The sample in question was CD8+ T cells sorted from blood, obtained around week 34, from a patient treated with tofacitinib. The receptors come from a human donor with alopecia areata.

The count of this clone is one. The chain joins TRBV10-2 to TRBJ1-1; D is ambiguous. Deletions cut 8 bases from V and 7 bases from J, with 23 bases between. In germline, CDR1 is WSHSY, CDR2 SAAADI. This CDR3 region has 15 residues. The CDR3 region is CASVYGILGGGEAFF. CDR3 bases: TGCGCCAGCGTATACGGGATCCTCGGTGGAGGTGAAGCTTTCTTT.

The J gene is TRBJ1-2, the V gene TRBV29-1, with D perhaps TRBD1 (5 bases). The CDR3 loop spans 13 amino acids. Germline V gene lookup returns CDR1 SQVTM and CDR2 ANQGSEA. V was trimmed by 2 bases and J by 4 bases, leaving 11 bases between them. The CDR3 DNA sequence: TGCAGCGTTGAAACAGGTTATCGCTATGGCTACACCTTC. Its translation is CSVETGYRYGYTF.

J is TRBJ2-5 and V is TRBV10-2; 8 bases line up with TRBD2. The CDR3 is 17 amino acids. CDR1 and CDR2 from the germline V gene are WSHSY and SAAADI. V shed 1 base, J shed 2 bases, and the junction held 9 bases outside the gene matches. The CDR3 reads CASSEWFGTRGQETQYF. CDR3 nucleotide sequence: TGCGCCAGCAGTGAGTGGTTCGGGACTAGGGGGCAAGAGACCCAGTACTTC.

This CDR3 reads CASLASGANVLTF. CDR3 in DNA: TGTGCCAGCCTGGCCTCTGGGGCCAACGTCCTGACTTTC. The rearrangement joins TRBV2 to TRBJ2-6; no clear D. V was clipped by 8 bases and J by 0 bases, with 5 bases between them. Per the germline V gene, CDR1 is SNHLY and CDR2 is FYNNEI. The CDR3 is made up of 13 amino acids.

The gene calls are TRBV6-5 and TRBJ1-1; no definite D call. Per the germline V gene, CDR1 is MNHEY and CDR2 is SVGAGI. This CDR3 is built from 13 residues. V lost 10 bases and J lost 4, with 16 bases in between. CDR3 amino acids: CATDGGMGTEAFF. Written as DNA, the CDR3 is TGTGCCACTGATGGAGGGATGGGCACTGAAGCTTTCTTT.

The chain links TRBV4-2 to TRBJ1-2, with 8 bases fitting TRBD1. CDR1 LGHNA and CDR2 YNFKEQ come from the germline V gene. The CDR3 is made up of 13 amino acids. V lost 4 bases, J lost 3 bases, and 1 base stayed unmatched. CDR3 sequence: CASSPTGDYGYTF. The CDR3 region has the DNA TGTGCCAGCAGCCCGACAGGGGACTATGGCTACACCTTC.

The chain joins TRBV7-7 to TRBJ2-1; 9 bases align to TRBD2. Germline V lookup: CDR1 SSHAT, CDR2 FNYEAQ (reference sequence). Germline trimming cut 3 bases from V and 7 bases from J; bases unmatched to any gene: 7. The CDR3 consists of 15 residues. The CDR3 nucleotides are TGTGCCAGCAGCTTGGGCGGGGGGGCTCGGAATGAGCAGTTCTTC. Translation: CASSLGGGARNEQFF.

This clone was seen just once. The chain uses TRBV27 and TRBJ2-1; D possibly corresponds to TRBD2 (5 bases). The CDR3 is 17 amino acids. V gave up 5 bases and J gave up 6 bases, with 23 bases separating them. CDR1 is MNHEY and CDR2 is SMNVEV in the germline V gene (reference sequence). The CDR3 loop reads CASSVDMPGIGVNEQFF. In DNA, the CDR3 is TGTGCCAGCAGTGTCGACATGCCGGGAATCGGGGTCAATGAGCAGTTCTTC.

The chain couples TRBV7-2 to TRBJ2-1; TRBD2 matches 10 bases. CDR3 length: 16 residues. Germline V gene data show CDR1 as SGHTA and CDR2 as FQGNSA. Trimming took 4 bases from V and 4 from J; bases not matched to a gene: 7. CDR3 coding DNA: TGTGCCAGCAGCTCCCTAGGGACTAGCGTTTACAATGAGCAGTTCTTC. This encodes CASSSLGTSVYNEQFF.

In nucleotides, the CDR3 is TGTGCCAGTAGTACGGGACTAGAACCGGTATCCTACGAGCAGTACTTC. Translation: CASSTGLEPVSYEQYF. The gene calls are TRBV19 and TRBJ2-7; 8 bases match TRBD2. The CDR3 runs 16 residues. From germline, CDR1 is LNHDA and CDR2 SQIVND (reference sequence). V trimming: 4 bases; J trimming: 1 base; junction bases outside the gene matches: 9.

The chain has TRBV19 and TRBJ1-2; possible D gene TRBD1, 6 bases. The CDR3 consists of 14 residues. Deletions cut 4 bases from V and 8 bases from J, with 17 bases between. Germline V gene data show CDR1 as LNHDA and CDR2 as SQIVND (reference sequence). CDR3 sequence: CASSTTLQGFGYTF. DNA of the CDR3: TGTGCCAGTAGTACGACTTTACAGGGTTTCGGCTACACCTTC.

The chain joins TRBV19 to TRBJ1-4; 7 positions agree with TRBD1. The CDR3 is 15 amino acids. Germline V lookup: CDR1 LNHDA, CDR2 SQIVND (reference sequence). Trimming took 2 bases from V and 7 from J; bases not matched to a gene: 7. The CDR3 spells CASSILGTGAEKLFF. The CDR3 bases are TGTGCCAGTAGTATATTGGGTACAGGGGCTGAAAAACTGTTTTTT.

V is TRBV4-1 and J is TRBJ2-7; 8 nucleotides match TRBD1. J gave up 4 bases and V 1 base, and 6 bases lay outside the gene matches. Looked up from germline, CDR1 is MGHRA and CDR2 is YSYEKL. This CDR3 spans 15 amino acids. The CDR3 is CASSQGQGASYEQYF. CDR3 nucleotide sequence: TGCGCCAGCAGCCAAGGGCAGGGGGCTTCGTACGAGCAGTACTTC.

The chain combines TRBV27 with TRBJ1-6; tentative D call: TRBD1 (5 bases). The CDR3 consists of 14 residues. The germline V gene encodes CDR1 MNHEY and CDR2 SMNVEV (reference sequence). V lost 3 bases and J lost 15, with 18 bases in between. In nucleotides, the CDR3 is TGTGCCAGCAGTTTTGGGGGACCAACCTCCCACCTCCACTTT. Protein product: CASSFGGPTSHLHF.

The V gene is TRBV7-9, the J gene TRBJ2-7; TRBD1 matches at 7 bases. This CDR3 has 18 residues. Germline V gene lookup returns CDR1 SEHNR and CDR2 FQNEAQ (reference sequence). Germline trimming cut 4 bases from V and 2 bases from J; bases unmatched to any gene: 17. The chain's CDR3 is CASSSGHRRGKETYEQYF. The CDR3 DNA sequence: TGTGCCAGCAGCTCCGGACACCGCAGGGGGAAGGAAACCTACGAGCAGTACTTC.

The chain couples TRBV2 to TRBJ2-2; D perhaps matches TRBD1 (6 bases). The CDR3 has 14 residues. V was cut by 3 bases and J by 5 bases, with 10 bases left in between. Germline CDR1 reads SNHLY; CDR2 reads FYNNEI. CDR3 in DNA: TGTGCCAGCAGTGACAGGGGCGGTACCGGGGAGCTGTTTTTT. This gives the protein CASSDRGGTGELFF.

The chain is built from TRBV27 and TRBJ2-1, with a weak D call TRBD1 (5 bases). The CDR3 has 12 residues. Germline CDR1 MNHEY, CDR2 SMNVEV (reference sequence). V was clipped by 2 bases and J by 7 bases, with 6 bases between them. In DNA form, the CDR3 reads TGTGCCAGCAGTTTACCAGGGAATGAGCAGTTCTTC. It is translated as CASSLPGNEQFF.

The genes are TRBV7-9 and TRBJ2-3; 8 bases align to TRBD2. The length of the CDR3 is 14 residues. V trimming: 7 bases; J trimming: 0 bases; junction bases outside the gene matches: 3. Germline V CDR1 and CDR2: SEHNR, FQNEAQ (reference sequence). CDR3: CASITSGSTDTQYF. The CDR3, as DNA: TGTGCCAGCATCACTAGCGGTAGCACAGATACGCAGTATTTT.

V gene TRBV5-4 combines with J gene TRBJ2-7, with D perhaps matching TRBD1 (5 bases). This CDR3 is built from 15 residues. Trimming left V 3 bases short and J 5 bases short, with 18 bases between. Germline lookup yields CDR1 SGHNT and CDR2 YYREEE (reference sequence). CDR3 amino acids: CASSSGRGISDEQYF. CDR3 nucleotide sequence: TGTGCCAGCAGCTCAGGAAGGGGTATCAGCGACGAGCAGTACTTC. Variable domain in full (rest from reference TRBV5-4 and TRBJ2-7): ETGVTQSPTHLIKTRGQQVTLRCSSQSGHNTVSWYQQALGQGPQFIFQYYREEENGRGNFPPRFSGLQFPNYSSELNVNALELDDSALYLCASSSGRGISDEQYFGPGTRLTVT.

This chain joins TRBV4-1 and TRBJ2-1; 7 bases match TRBD1. The trim removed 0 bases at V and 2 bases at J, leaving 7 bases unmatched. CDR1 is MGHRA, CDR2 YSYEKL, per germline. The CDR3 is 17 amino acids. The CDR3 reads CASSQDHAGGPYNEQFF. In DNA form, the CDR3 reads TGCGCCAGCAGCCAAGATCATGCAGGGGGACCCTACAATGAGCAGTTCTTC.

This clone was seen a single time. The rearrangement joins TRBV6-5 to TRBJ2-5; TRBD2 agrees at 7 bases. This CDR3 contains 14 residues. The germline V gene has CDR1 MNHEY and CDR2 SVGAGI. The junction had 5 bases not matched to a gene; V was cut back by 0 bases and J by 7 bases. In DNA form, the CDR3 reads TGTGCCAGCAGTTACTCCCGGGAGGTGGCGACCCAGTACTTC. Protein sequence: CASSYSREVATQYF.

The chain recombines TRBV25-1 with TRBJ2-3; TRBD2 matches 13 bases. The trim removed 3 bases at V and 4 bases at J, leaving 7 bases unmatched. The CDR3 spans 17 residues. Germline CDR1 and CDR2: MGHDK and SYGVNS. The CDR3 reads CASSDTSLAGGSDTQYF. The CDR3 coding sequence is TGTGCCAGCAGTGATACTTCACTAGCGGGGGGGTCAGATACGCAGTATTTT.

This chain uses TRBV6-1 with TRBJ1-4, with D hard to call. This CDR3 spans 16 amino acids. The germline V and J ends were trimmed by 1 base and 0 bases, with 9 bases remaining between them. Germline CDR1 and CDR2: MNHNS and SASEGT. The chain's CDR3 is CASSEGVYSTNEKLFF. The CDR3 region has the DNA TGTGCCAGCAGTGAAGGAGTATACTCAACTAATGAAAAACTGTTTTTT.

This chain uses TRBV6-5 with TRBJ2-7, with D perhaps matching TRBD1 (5 bases). V was clipped by 2 bases and J by 6 bases, with 11 bases between them. CDR1 and CDR2 (germline): MNHEY, SVGAGI. CDR3 length: 13 residues. The CDR3 nucleotides read TGTGCCAGCAGTTACGGGCAAGGGGTCGAGCAGTACTTC. Its protein product is CASSYGQGVEQYF.

This clone was seen just once. V and J are TRBV15 and TRBJ2-7, with a weak D call TRBD1 (6 bases). V lost 6 bases and J 2 bases, leaving 14 bases between the germline ends. The CDR3 length is 14 residues. The germline CDR1 and CDR2 sequences are LNHNV and YYDKDF (reference sequence). This CDR3 is CATRTDSDTYEQYF. The CDR3 bases are TGTGCCACCAGGACGGACAGCGATACCTACGAGCAGTACTTC.

The rearrangement uses TRBV4-1 and TRBJ2-7; D may be TRBD2 (11 bases). V was shortened by 4 bases and J by 0 bases, with 22 bases between the two germline ends. CDR1 and CDR2 (germline): MGHRA, YSYEKL. This CDR3 comprises 18 residues. Written as DNA, the CDR3 is TGCGCCAGCAGCCCGGGACAGGGGACTAGCGGTAGCTCCTACGAGCAGTACTTC. This codes for CASSPGQGTSGSSYEQYF.

The rearrangement links TRBV11-2 to TRBJ1-2; TRBD1 is a possible D gene (5 bases). CDR3 size: 12 residues. The germline gives CDR1 SGHAT, CDR2 FQNNGV. The V end was cut by 4 bases, the J end by 8 bases, with 11 bases between. In nucleotides, the CDR3 is TGTGCCAGCAGCTCCGGGACGGACGGCTACACCTTC. The encoded protein is CASSSGTDGYTF. Combining the CDR3 with reference TRBV11-2 and TRBJ1-2 gives the whole variable domain EAGVAQSPRYKIIEKRQSVAFWCNPISGHATLYWYQQILGQGPKLLIQFQNNGVVDDSQLPKDRFSAERLKGVDSTLKIQPAKLEDSAVYLCASSSGTDGYTFGSGTRLTVV.

The chain carries TRBV6-5 and TRBJ1-2, with unresolved D. Germline lookup yields CDR1 MNHEY and CDR2 SVGAGI. This CDR3 region has 15 residues. V was cut by 0 bases and J by 0 bases, with 8 bases left in between. In DNA, the CDR3 is TGTGCCAGCAGTTACTCGATAAAGCCTAACTATGGCTACACCTTC. It codes for CASSYSIKPNYGYTF.

The rearrangement joins TRBV7-8 to TRBJ2-2; TRBD1 matches at 7 bases. V was pared by 6 bases and J by 7 bases, with 8 bases of the junction left unmatched. The CDR3 is 14 residues long. The germline V gene has CDR1 SGHVS and CDR2 FQNEAQ. DNA of the CDR3: TGTGCCAGCAGTCGGGACAGTTGGGACGGGGAGCTGTTTTTT. Amino acids: CASSRDSWDGELFF.

The chain is built from TRBV4-1 and TRBJ2-1, with 8 bases aligning to TRBD2. With V trimmed by 4 bases and J by 11 bases, 4 bases remained unmatched. Germline CDR1 reads MGHRA; CDR2 reads YSYEKL. The CDR3 totals 12 residues. DNA for the CDR3: TGCGCCAGCAGCCCACCGGGGGGGAAGCAGTTCTTC. It encodes CASSPPGGKQFF.

The gene calls are TRBV2 and TRBJ1-1; D perhaps matches TRBD1 (5 bases). Germline CDR1 reads SNHLY; CDR2 reads FYNNEI. Deletions cut 8 bases from V and 5 bases from J, with 12 bases between. This CDR3 is built from 12 residues. For the CDR3, the DNA is TGTGCCAGCTGGCGGGGGGGGACTGAAGCTTTCTTT. It codes for CASWRGGTEAFF.

The CDR3 region has the DNA TGCGCCAGCAGCCAATTAGTCGGCAGGACTGAAGCTTTCTTT. Translation: CASSQLVGRTEAFF. The chain links TRBV4-1 to TRBJ1-1; D ambiguous. Germline V CDR1 and CDR2: MGHRA, YSYEKL. This CDR3 has 14 amino acids. V lost 2 bases to trimming and J lost 5 bases, with 12 bases between them.